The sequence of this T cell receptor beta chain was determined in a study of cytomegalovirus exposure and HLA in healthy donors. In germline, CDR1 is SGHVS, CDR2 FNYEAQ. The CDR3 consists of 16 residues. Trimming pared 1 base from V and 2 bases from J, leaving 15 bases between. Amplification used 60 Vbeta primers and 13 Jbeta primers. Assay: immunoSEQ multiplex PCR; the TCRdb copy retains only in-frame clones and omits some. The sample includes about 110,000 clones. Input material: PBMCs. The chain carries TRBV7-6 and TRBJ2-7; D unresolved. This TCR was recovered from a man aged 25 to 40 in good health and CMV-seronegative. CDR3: CASSLVASKIAYEQYF. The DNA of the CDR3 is TGTGCCAGCAGCTTAGTCGCATCGAAAATAGCCTACGAGCAGTACTTC.